This T cell receptor (beta chain) was documented in a study of vaccination and CD4 T cells after COVID-19. V lost 2 bases to trimming and J lost 0 bases; unmatched junction nucleotides: 1. Germline V gene data show CDR1 as DFQATT and CDR2 as SNEGSKA (reference sequence). There are 15 residues in the CDR3. With the Oncomine TCR Beta short-read assay, DNA from cultured CD4+ T cells was sequenced. One entry per CDR3 protein results from TCRdb running MiXCR on the PCR reads. The profile shows fewer than 9,500 distinct CDR3 sequences, 45% to 65% of them singletons. Note on this clonotype: No antigen is known for it.

Documented treatment: approximately nine-day PBMC culture with coronavirus spike peptide pools or control peptides (ViraFEST assay). J is TRBJ2-3 and V is TRBV20-1; 11 bases line up with TRBD2. This clonotype was obtained from a human donor who had recovered from COVID-19. Sequencing input: CD4+ T cells from blood, cultured in vitro. CDR3 protein: CSARLAGGSTDTQYF. The CDR3 DNA reads as TGCAGTGCTAGACTAGCGGGGGGTAGCACAGATACGCAGTATTTT.